A selection of T cell receptor beta chains follows, all from one sample in a study of T cell changes during pregnancy in multiple sclerosis. The protocol was immunoSEQ multiplex PCR, while the TCRdb copy is restricted to in-frame clones and leaves out a portion. The sample yields some 37,000 clones, around 94% seen once. The source material was PBMCs (not recorded whether the cells were cultured). The receptors here all came from a female donor with multiple sclerosis, enrolled in a pregnancy study. The CDR3 runs from the conserved cysteine through the conserved F or W. Fields, in order: clone size, J gene, V gene, D gene, CDR3 protein, CDR3 DNA. The D gene is left open where the match is weak. Clone size, where shown, is once, few, many, or a class for clones that have expanded.

>NA|TRBJ1-1|TRBV6-6|NA
CASTGQYTEAFF
TGTGCCAGCACCGGACAGTACACTGAAGCTTTCTTT
>NA|TRBJ2-7|TRBV16|TRBD1
CASSPNTINGFQRDRKSYEQYF
TGTGCCAGCAGCCCTAACACGATAAATGGTTTTCAAAGGGACAGGAAATCCTACGAGCAGTACTTC
>NA|TRBJ2-1|TRBV6-4|TRBD2
CASSDSGTSGSYNEQFF
TGTGCCAGCAGTGACTCGGGGACTAGCGGCTCCTACAATGAGCAGTTCTTC
>NA|TRBJ1-2|TRBV7-2|TRBD1
CASSLVGGHGYTF
TGTGCCAGCAGCTTAGTAGGGGGCCATGGCTACACCTTC
>NA|TRBJ2-7|TRBV4-1|NA
CASSQESRGVYEQYF
TGCGCCAGCAGCCAAGAAAGCAGGGGAGTCTACGAGCAGTACTTC
>once|TRBJ2-2|TRBV7-3|NA
CASSRSVGGNTGELFF
TGTGCCAGCAGCCGTTCCGTCGGGGGGAACACCGGGGAGCTGTTTTTT
>NA|TRBJ2-1|TRBV19|NA
CASSIAPQGPISYNEQFF
TGTGCCAGTAGTATAGCCCCACAGGGACCGATCTCCTACAATGAGCAGTTCTTC
>NA|TRBJ2-3|TRBV7-2|TRBD1
CASSLGQKVSDTQYF
TGTGCCAGCAGCTTGGGACAGAAAGTATCAGATACGCAGTATTTT
>NA|TRBJ2-7|TRBV7-2|NA
CASSSGPGRSYEQYF
TGTGCCAGCAGCTCAGGGCCAGGGCGTTCCTACGAGCAGTACTTC
>NA|TRBJ2-1|TRBV27|TRBD2
CASSLSGIGNEQFF
TGTGCCAGCAGTTTAAGCGGGATTGGTAATGAGCAGTTCTTC
>once|TRBJ2-7|TRBV6-5|TRBD2
CASSSEREVGEQYF
TGTGCCAGCAGTTCCGAGCGGGAGGTTGGCGAGCAGTACTTC
>NA|TRBJ2-2|TRBV2|TRBD2
CASRSEAGGNTGELFF
TGTGCCAGCAGATCTGAGGCGGGAGGTAACACCGGGGAGCTGTTTTTT
>NA|TRBJ2-7|TRBV19|TRBD2
CASSPPGTTFEQYF
TGTGCCAGTAGTCCCCCCGGGACTACATTCGAGCAGTACTTC
>NA|TRBJ2-7|TRBV19|TRBD1
CASSIQGAGYEQYF
TGTGCCAGTAGTATACAGGGGGCCGGCTACGAGCAGTACTTC
>once|TRBJ2-3|TRBV7-9|TRBD2
CASSPGTSDSDTQYF
TGTGCCAGCAGCCCGGGGACTAGCGACTCAGATACGCAGTATTTT
>once|TRBJ2-2|TRBV11-2|NA
CASSSDFITGELFF
TGTGCCAGCAGCTCTGACTTCATCACCGGGGAGCTGTTTTTT
>NA|TRBJ1-2|TRBV7-8|NA
CASSLGTGNGYGYTF
TGTGCCAGCAGCTTAGGAACAGGGAATGGCTATGGCTACACCTTC
>NA|TRBJ2-3|TRBV6-4|TRBD1
CASSAQDRTDTQYF
TGTGCCAGCAGTGCCCAGGACAGGACAGATACGCAGTATTTT
>NA|TRBJ1-5|TRBV18|TRBD1
CASSPGGSQPQHF
TGTGCCAGCTCCCCAGGGGGTAGTCAGCCCCAGCATTTT
>NA|TRBJ1-3|TRBV7-9|TRBD1
CASRGGDRGSGNTIYF
TGTGCCAGCAGGGGGGGAGACAGGGGCTCTGGAAACACCATATATTTT
>once|TRBJ2-2|TRBV28|TRBD1
CASSVGTVFTGELFF
TGTGCCAGCAGTGTCGGGACAGTCTTTACCGGGGAGCTGTTTTTT
>NA|TRBJ2-2|TRBV14|NA
CASSQTNPRDGELFF
TGTGCCAGCAGCCAAACCAACCCTCGGGACGGGGAGCTGTTTTTT
>NA|TRBJ2-2|TRBV10-3|TRBD2
CAIQLAGGHLTGELFF
TGTGCCATACAACTAGCGGGAGGACACCTTACCGGGGAGCTGTTTTTT
>NA|TRBJ1-2|TRBV28|NA
CASSLGQTSYGYTF
TGTGCCAGCAGTTTAGGACAGACGAGCTATGGCTACACCTTC
>NA|TRBJ2-5|TRBV14|NA
CASSQALAGRETQYF
TGTGCCAGCAGCCAAGCCCTAGCTGGAAGGGAGACCCAGTACTTC
>NA|TRBJ2-2|TRBV11-2|NA
CASSLGTWERDSNTGELFF
TGTGCCAGCAGCTTAGGGACTTGGGAACGAGATTCGAACACCGGGGAGCTGTTTTTT
>NA|TRBJ2-2|TRBV7-9|TRBD1
CASSWTGGRTGELFF
TGTGCCAGCAGCTGGACAGGGGGACGAACCGGGGAGCTGTTTTTT
>NA|TRBJ1-1|TRBV11-2|NA
CASSSGGRKNTEAFF
TGTGCCAGCAGCTCCGGGGGTCGGAAAAACACTGAAGCTTTCTTT
>once|TRBJ2-3|TRBV9|NA
CASSVDGAEGEAEYF
TGTGCCAGCAGCGTAGATGGCGCCGAGGGGGAAGCCGAGTATTTT
>NA|TRBJ1-1|TRBV7-3|NA
CASSPGRSTEAFF
TGTGCCAGCAGCCCAGGACGGAGCACTGAAGCTTTCTTT
>NA|TRBJ2-3|TRBV7-9|NA
CASSSPVFTSTDTQYF
TGTGCCAGCAGCTCCCCAGTGTTCACTAGCACAGATACGCAGTATTTT
>NA|TRBJ2-1|TRBV15|TRBD2
CATSRDYLRASGSVGTYNEQFF
TGTGCCACCAGCAGAGATTATCTTCGTGCTAGCGGATCTGTCGGAACCTACAATGAGCAGTTCTTC